Sequencing of this T cell receptor (beta chain) was carried out in a study of blood T cell repertoires in COVID-19. As processed by the authors: Amplified reference gene primers provided the basis for estimating nucleated cell counts. The assay was immunoSEQ multiplex PCR, and TCRdb's table has in-frame clones only and misses some. V, J and clone size derive from that table, while D and trimming were established from the DNA sequence. The data hold about 260,000 clones, with 84% observed a single time. The V end lost 8 bases, the J end lost 3 bases, and 23 bases lay between the germline ends. This CDR3 has 16 residues. CDR1 SNHLY and CDR2 FYNNEI come from the germline V gene. This clone was picked up a small number of times.

The sequencing input was peripheral blood. The sequence was collected from a middle-aged woman who had recovered from COVID-19. The chain recombines TRBV2 with TRBJ2-7, with D maybe TRBD2 (7 bases). CDR3 loop: CASLISDRTGGYEQYF. In DNA form, the CDR3 reads TGTGCCAGCTTAATTTCGGACAGAACGGGGGGCTACGAGCAGTACTTC.